This T cell receptor beta chain emerged from a study of blood T cell repertoires in COVID-19. Study context: Researchers got acute and convalescent COVID-19 samples from the United States, Italy and Spain. Sources were T cells, B-cell-depleted T cells, or PBMCs; the material itself was cDNA or gDNA.

Profiled with immunoSEQ multiplex PCR; TCRdb holds only in-frame clones, not every one. The table lists some 200,000 clones, approximately 90% of them singletons. Only one count was recorded for this clone. There are 15 residues in the CDR3. Trimming left V 2 bases short and J 1 base short, with 11 bases between. CDR1 and CDR2 from the germline V gene are LNHDA and SQIVND (reference sequence). The chain is built from TRBV19 and TRBJ1-1; D perhaps matches TRBD1 (6 bases). This sequence originates from a woman between 35 and 50 years old with acute or convalescent COVID-19. Sequencing was carried out using peripheral blood. The CDR3 loop is CASSIQGHPNTEAFF. Here the CDR3 DNA reads TGTGCCAGTAGTATACAGGGACACCCGAACACTGAAGCTTTCTTT.